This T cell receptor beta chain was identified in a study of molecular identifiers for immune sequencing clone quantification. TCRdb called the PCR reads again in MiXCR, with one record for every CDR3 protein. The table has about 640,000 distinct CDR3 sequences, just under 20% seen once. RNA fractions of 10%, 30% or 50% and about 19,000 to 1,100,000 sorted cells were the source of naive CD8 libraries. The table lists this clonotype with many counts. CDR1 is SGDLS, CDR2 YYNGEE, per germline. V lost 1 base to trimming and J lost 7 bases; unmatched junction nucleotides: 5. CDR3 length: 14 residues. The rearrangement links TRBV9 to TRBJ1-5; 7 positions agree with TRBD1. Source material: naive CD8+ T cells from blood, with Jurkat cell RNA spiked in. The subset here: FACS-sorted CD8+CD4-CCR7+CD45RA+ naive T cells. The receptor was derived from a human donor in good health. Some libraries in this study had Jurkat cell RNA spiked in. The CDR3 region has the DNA TGTGCCAGCAGCGTACAGGGACAGAGGCAGCCCCAGCATTTT. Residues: CASSVQGQRQPQHF.